This T cell receptor (beta chain) was identified during a study of T cell repertoires in ileal Crohn's disease. Study summary: All patients had surgery for stricturing (61%) or penetrating (39%) disease.

Repertoires were generated with immunoSEQ multiplex PCR, while TCRdb's copy carries only in-frame clones and drops some. The sample lists 15,000 to 20,000 clones; 85% to 90% were seen once. Turning to this clone: Its antigen is not identified.

General study points: Sorted CD8 T cells held more high-frequency clones than CD4. Every patient over 26.8% clonality showed endoscopic recurrence.

In germline, CDR1 is ENHRY, CDR2 SYGVKD. Trimming left V 3 bases short and J 6 bases short, with 9 bases between. The CDR3 contains 13 residues. The chain recombines TRBV10-3 with TRBJ1-5; no reliable D call. Sample: ileal tissue. This TCR derives from an adult with Crohn's disease. CDR3 nucleotide sequence: TGTGCCATCAGTGATAAGGAGGGTCAGCCCCAGCATTTT. Its protein is CAISDKEGQPQHF.